The next 8 T cell receptor beta chains were all read from a single sample in a study of T cell responses to AZD1222 COVID-19 vaccine. The protocol was immunoSEQ multiplex PCR, while the TCRdb copy is restricted to in-frame clones and leaves out a portion. The sample yields about 100,000 clones, 88% seen once. Sample: peripheral blood, taken on day 0 of AZD1222 vaccination. These receptors came from an adult in good health.

This rearrangement joins TRBV5-1 to TRBJ2-5, with TRBD2 identical over 10 bases. Per germline, CDR1 SGHRS and CDR2 YFSETQ. This CDR3 region has 14 residues. After removal of 6 bases from V and 2 bases from J, the junction contained 4 bases not matched to a gene. The CDR3 is CASNPGLAQETQYF. The CDR3 nucleotides read TGCGCCAGCAATCCGGGACTAGCGCAAGAGACCCAGTACTTC. Supplemented by reference TRBV5-1 and TRBJ2-5, the full variable domain reads KAGVTQTPRYLIKTRGQQVTLSCSPISGHRSVSWYQQTPGQGLQFLFEYFSETQRNKGNFPGRFSGRQFSNSRSEMNVSTLELGDSALYLCASNPGLAQETQYFGPGTRLLVL.

The table lists this clone with a few counts. This chain connects TRBV29-1 to TRBJ1-5; 8 nucleotides agree with TRBD1. Germline values: CDR1 SQVTM, CDR2 ANQGSEA. This CDR3 has 13 residues. The trim removed 7 bases at V and 8 bases at J, leaving 10 bases unmatched. The CDR3 here is CSAVQGVDEPQHF. CDR3 coding DNA: TGCAGCGCCGTACAGGGGGTGGATGAGCCCCAGCATTTT.

This rearrangement joins TRBV21-1 to TRBJ2-5; TRBD2, as called in the table, went unchecked against the DNA. TRBV21-1 is deemed a pseudogene. The CDR3 is 17 amino acids. The CDR3 nucleotides read TGTGCCAGCAGCAAAGTAGACCGGGCGGGAGTAGGAGAGACCCAGTACTTC. Its translation is CASSKVDRAGVGETQYF.

Here the CDR3 DNA reads TGTGCCAGCTCACCGGCGGGGGACGGCTACACCTTC. Its translation: CASSPAGDGYTF. J is TRBJ1-2 and V is TRBV18, with D possibly being TRBD1 (5 bases). The length of the CDR3 is 12 residues. With 3 bases removed from V and 8 bases from J, the gap between germline ends came to 10 bases. Germline V gene sequence: CDR1 KGHSH, CDR2 LQKENI.

The rearrangement joins TRBV7-2 to TRBJ1-2; D is unclear. Per the germline V gene, CDR1 is SGHTA and CDR2 is FQGNSA. CDR3 size: 14 residues. With 6 bases removed from V and 8 bases from J, the gap between germline ends came to 19 bases. CDR3 DNA sequence: TGTGCCAGCAGTTCAGACGGTCTAAGAGTAGGCTACACCTTC. This codes for CASSSDGLRVGYTF.

The chain uses TRBV7-2 and TRBJ2-1; tentatively, D is TRBD2 (5 bases). Trimming removed 6 bases from V and 4 bases from J, with 10 bases in between. Germline V CDR1 and CDR2: SGHTA, FQGNSA. This CDR3 has 13 amino acids. This CDR3 reads CASRASGYNEQFF. The DNA for the CDR3 is TGTGCCAGCAGGGCAAGCGGATACAATGAGCAGTTCTTC.

The chain links TRBV5-6 to TRBJ2-1; either TRBD1 or TRBD2 may supply D (5 bases each). Trimming removed 1 base at V and 7 bases at J, with 9 bases between. There are 13 residues in the CDR3. Germline assignment: CDR1 SGHDT and CDR2 YYEEEE. CDR3 sequence reads: CASSLWGPNEQFF. The CDR3 nucleotides are TGTGCCAGCAGCTTGTGGGGACCAAATGAGCAGTTCTTC.

V usage is TRBV19 and J usage is TRBJ2-7, with D perhaps TRBD1 or TRBD2 (6 bases each). V lost 10 bases to trimming and J lost 7 bases, with 26 bases between them. The CDR3 length is 15 residues. Germline V gene lookup returns CDR1 LNHDA and CDR2 SQIVND (reference sequence). CDR3 sequence: CAILNRRDKMREQYF. The CDR3 coding sequence is TGTGCCATCCTCAACCGGAGGGACAAGATGCGGGAGCAGTACTTC.